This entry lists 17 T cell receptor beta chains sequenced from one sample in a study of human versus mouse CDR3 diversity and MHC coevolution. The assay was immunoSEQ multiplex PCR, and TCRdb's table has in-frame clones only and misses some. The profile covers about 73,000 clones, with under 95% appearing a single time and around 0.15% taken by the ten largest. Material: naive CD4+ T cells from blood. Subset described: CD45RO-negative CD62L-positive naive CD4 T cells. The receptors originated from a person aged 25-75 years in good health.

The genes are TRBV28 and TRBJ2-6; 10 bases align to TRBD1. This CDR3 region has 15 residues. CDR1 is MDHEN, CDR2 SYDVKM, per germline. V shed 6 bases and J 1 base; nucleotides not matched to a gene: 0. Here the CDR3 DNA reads TGTGCCAGCAGGGGACAGGGGTCTGGGGCCAACGTCCTGACTTTC. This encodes CASRGQGSGANVLTF.

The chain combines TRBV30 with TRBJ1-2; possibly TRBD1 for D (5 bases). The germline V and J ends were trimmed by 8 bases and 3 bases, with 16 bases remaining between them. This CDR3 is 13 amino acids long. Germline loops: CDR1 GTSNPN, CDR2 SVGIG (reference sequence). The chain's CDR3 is CAGGTADYYGYTF. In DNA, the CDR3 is TGTGCCGGGGGGACGGCGGACTACTATGGCTACACCTTC.

The CDR3 loop is CASSDVIYEQYF. The CDR3 nucleotides are TGCGCCAGCAGTGACGTGATCTACGAGCAGTACTTC. The chain joins TRBV10-2 to TRBJ2-5; D ambiguous. The J call may not be correct, given that the DNA end is closer to TRBJ2-7. CDR1 and CDR2 from the germline V gene are WSHSY and SAAADI. The CDR3 totals 12 residues.

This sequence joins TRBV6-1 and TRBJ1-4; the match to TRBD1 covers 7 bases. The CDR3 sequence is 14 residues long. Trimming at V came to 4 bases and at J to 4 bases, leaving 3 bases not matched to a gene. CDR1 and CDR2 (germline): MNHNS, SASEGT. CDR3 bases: TGTGCCAGCAGTGGAAGGGACAGTAATGAAAAACTGTTTTTT. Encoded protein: CASSGRDSNEKLFF.

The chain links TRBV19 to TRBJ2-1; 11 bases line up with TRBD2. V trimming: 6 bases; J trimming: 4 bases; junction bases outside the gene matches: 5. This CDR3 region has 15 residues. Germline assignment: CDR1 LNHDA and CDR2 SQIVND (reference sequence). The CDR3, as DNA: TGTGCCAGTAGCACCGGGACTAGCGGTTACAATGAGCAGTTCTTC. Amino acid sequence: CASSTGTSGYNEQFF.

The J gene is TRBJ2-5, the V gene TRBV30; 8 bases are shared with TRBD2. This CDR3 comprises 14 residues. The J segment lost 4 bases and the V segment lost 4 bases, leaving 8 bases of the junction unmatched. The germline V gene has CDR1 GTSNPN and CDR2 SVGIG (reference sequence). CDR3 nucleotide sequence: TGTGCCTGGATCCGGCGGGAGGTCGGAGAGACCCAGTACTTC. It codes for CAWIRREVGETQYF.

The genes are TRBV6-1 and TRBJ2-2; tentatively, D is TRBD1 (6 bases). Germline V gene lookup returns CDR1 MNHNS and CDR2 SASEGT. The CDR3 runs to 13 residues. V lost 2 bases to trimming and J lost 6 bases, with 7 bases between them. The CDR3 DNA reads TGTGCCAGCAGTGAATACAGGGCCGGGGAGCTGTTTTTT. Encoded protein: CASSEYRAGELFF.

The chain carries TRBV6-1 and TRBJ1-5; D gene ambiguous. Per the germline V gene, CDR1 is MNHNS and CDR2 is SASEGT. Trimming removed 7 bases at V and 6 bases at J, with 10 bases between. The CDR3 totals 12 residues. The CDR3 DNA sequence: TGTGCCAGCACAATAGCCACTCAGCCCCAGCATTTT. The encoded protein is CASTIATQPQHF.

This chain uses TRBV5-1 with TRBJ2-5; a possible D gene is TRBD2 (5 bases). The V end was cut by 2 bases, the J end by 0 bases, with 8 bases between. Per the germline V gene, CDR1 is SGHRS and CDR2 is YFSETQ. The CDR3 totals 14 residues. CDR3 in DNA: TGCGCCAGCAGCTTAACGGGGTACCAAGAGACCCAGTACTTC. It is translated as CASSLTGYQETQYF.

The CDR3 DNA reads TGTGCCATCGGAGACCTAAGAGGAAACGCCGGGGAGCTGTTTTTT. Its translation is CAIGDLRGNAGELFF. The rearrangement uses TRBV10-3 and TRBJ2-2; no clear D gene. There are 15 residues in the CDR3. Germline V gene data show CDR1 as ENHRY and CDR2 as SYGVKD. With 8 bases removed from V and 6 bases from J, the gap between germline ends came to 19 bases.

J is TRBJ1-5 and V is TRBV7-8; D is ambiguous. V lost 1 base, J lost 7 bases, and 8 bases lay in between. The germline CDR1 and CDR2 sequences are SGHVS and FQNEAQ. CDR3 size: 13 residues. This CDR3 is CASSLGVRQPQHF. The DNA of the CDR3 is TGTGCCAGCAGCTTAGGAGTGCGGCAGCCCCAGCATTTT.

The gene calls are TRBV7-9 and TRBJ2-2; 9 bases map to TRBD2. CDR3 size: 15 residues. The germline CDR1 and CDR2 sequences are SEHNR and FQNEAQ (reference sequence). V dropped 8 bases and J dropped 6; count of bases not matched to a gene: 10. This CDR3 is CASLWTSDTAGELFF. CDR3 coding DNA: TGTGCCAGCCTTTGGACTAGCGACACCGCCGGGGAGCTGTTTTTT.

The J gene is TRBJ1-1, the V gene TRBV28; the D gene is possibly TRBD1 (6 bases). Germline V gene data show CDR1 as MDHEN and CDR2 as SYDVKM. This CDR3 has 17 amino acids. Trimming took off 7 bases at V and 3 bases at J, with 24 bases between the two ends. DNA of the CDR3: TGTGCCAGCATCCTAGGGGGTTCCGGGACACCGTACACTGAAGCTTTCTTT. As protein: CASILGGSGTPYTEAFF.

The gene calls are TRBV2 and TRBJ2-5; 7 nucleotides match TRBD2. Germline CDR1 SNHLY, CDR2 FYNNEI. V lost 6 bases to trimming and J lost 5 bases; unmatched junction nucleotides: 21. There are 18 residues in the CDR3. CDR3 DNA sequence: TGTGCCAGCAGAGGGACGACTATATTGGGGGGAGGGCGGGAGACCCAGTACTTC. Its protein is CASRGTTILGGGRETQYF.

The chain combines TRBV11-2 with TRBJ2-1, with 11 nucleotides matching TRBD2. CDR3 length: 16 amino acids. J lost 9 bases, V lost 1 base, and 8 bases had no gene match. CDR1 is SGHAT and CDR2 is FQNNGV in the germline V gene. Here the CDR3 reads CASSLGGLAGGSEQFF. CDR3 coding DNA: TGTGCCAGCAGCTTAGGAGGGCTAGCGGGAGGCAGTGAGCAGTTCTTC. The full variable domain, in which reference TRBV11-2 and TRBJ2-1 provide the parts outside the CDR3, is EAGVAQSPRYKIIEKRQSVAFWCNPISGHATLYWYQQILGQGPKLLIQFQNNGVVDDSQLPKDRFSAERLKGVDSTLKIQPAKLEDSAVYLCASSLGGLAGGSEQFFGPGTRLTVL.

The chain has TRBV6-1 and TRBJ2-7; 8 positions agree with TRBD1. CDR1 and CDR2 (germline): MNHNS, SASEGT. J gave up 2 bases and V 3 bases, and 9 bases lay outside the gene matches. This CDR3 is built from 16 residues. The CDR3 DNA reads TGTGCCAGCAGTGAGTCAGGACAGGGCCGGCCCTACGAGCAGTACTTC. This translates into CASSESGQGRPYEQYF.

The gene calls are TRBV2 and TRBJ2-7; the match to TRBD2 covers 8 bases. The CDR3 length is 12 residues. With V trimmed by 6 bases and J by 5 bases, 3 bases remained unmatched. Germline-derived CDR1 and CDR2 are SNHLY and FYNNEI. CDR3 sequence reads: CASRREAHEQYF. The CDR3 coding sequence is TGTGCCAGCAGGCGGGAGGCCCACGAGCAGTACTTC.